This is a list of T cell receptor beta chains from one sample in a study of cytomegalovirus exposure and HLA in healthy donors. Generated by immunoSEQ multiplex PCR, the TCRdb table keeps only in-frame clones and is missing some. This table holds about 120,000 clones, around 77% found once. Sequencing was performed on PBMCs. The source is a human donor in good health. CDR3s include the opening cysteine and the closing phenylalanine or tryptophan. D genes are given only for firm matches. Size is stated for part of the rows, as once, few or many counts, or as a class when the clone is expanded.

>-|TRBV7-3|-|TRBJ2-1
TGTGCCAGCAGCTCCGGGAACCGGAATGAGCAGTTCTTC
CASSSGNRNEQFF
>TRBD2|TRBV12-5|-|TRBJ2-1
TGTGCTAGTGGTCTGACTAGCGGGAGTGGGGGTGAGCAGTTCTTC
CASGLTSGSGGEQFF
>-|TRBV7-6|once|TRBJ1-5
TGTGCCAGCAGCTTAGGAGATGCTAAGCCCCAGCATTTT
CASSLGDAKPQHF
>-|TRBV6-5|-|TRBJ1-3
TGTGCCAGCAGACCCTCAGGGGTTGGAAACACCATATATTTT
CASRPSGVGNTIYF
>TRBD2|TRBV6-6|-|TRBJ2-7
TGTGCCAGCATCCTTAGCGGGAGTAGCCACGAGCAGTACTTC
CASILSGSSHEQYF
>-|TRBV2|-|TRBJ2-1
TGTGCCAGCAGCGTTCAGGGATGGGTTTACAATGAGCAGTTCTTC
CASSVQGWVYNEQFF
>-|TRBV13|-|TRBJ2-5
TGTGCCAGCAGCTTTCTTAAACAGCAAGAGACCCAGTACTTC
CASSFLKQQETQYF
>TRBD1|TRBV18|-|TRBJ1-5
TGTGCCAGCTCACGGACAGGGTCTCAGCCCCAGCATTTT
CASSRTGSQPQHF
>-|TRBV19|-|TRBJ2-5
TGTGCCAGTAGTATAGTAGGCGGTATGCAAGAGACCCAGTACTTC
CASSIVGGMQETQYF
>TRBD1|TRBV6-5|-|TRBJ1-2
TGTGCCAGCAGCGACAGGGCTAACTTCGGCTACACCTTC
CASSDRANFGYTF
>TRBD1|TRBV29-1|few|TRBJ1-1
TGCAGCTTCATACAGACAGGGGCTGGTGAAGCTTTCTTT
CSFIQTGAGEAFF
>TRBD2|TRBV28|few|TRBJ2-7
TGTGCCAGCAGTTTTGTTGGGGGGGGCGAGCAGTACTTC
CASSFVGGGEQYF
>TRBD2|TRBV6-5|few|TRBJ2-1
TGTGCCAGCGCACCCACTAGCGGGAGGGCCGGTGAGCAGTTCTTC
CASAPTSGRAGEQFF
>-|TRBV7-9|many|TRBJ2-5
TGTGCCAGCAGCTACTACACGACCCCCGTGTCGGAGACCCAGTACTTC
CASSYYTTPVSETQYF
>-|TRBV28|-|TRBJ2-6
TGTGCCAGTTCCAGTGGCAGTTCATCTGGGGCCAACGTCCTGACTTTC
CASSSGSSSGANVLTF
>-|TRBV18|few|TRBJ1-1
TGTGCCAGCTCACCTGCAGGGGCGCTGGTGAACACTGAAGCTTTCTTT
CASSPAGALVNTEAFF
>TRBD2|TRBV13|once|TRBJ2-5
TGTGCCAGCAGCCCCCCCCTGTTTAGCGGGAGCCCGGTTCAGTACTTC
CASSPPLFSGSPVQYF
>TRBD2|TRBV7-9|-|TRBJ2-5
TGTGCCAGCAGCGCAGGGACTAGCGGGAGGGTGGAGACCCAGTACTTC
CASSAGTSGRVETQYF
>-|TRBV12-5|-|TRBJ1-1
TGTGCTAGTGGTTTGAGTTCCGGGGGCACTGAAGCTTTCTTT
CASGLSSGGTEAFF
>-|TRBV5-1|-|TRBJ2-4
TGCGCCAGCAGCTTGGACGGGGTGGGGGCGGAACCAGCCAAAAACAGTCAGTACTTC
CASSLDGVGAEPAKNSQYF
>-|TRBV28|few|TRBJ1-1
TGTGCCAGCAGACAGAACACTGAAGCTTTCTTT
CASRQNTEAFF
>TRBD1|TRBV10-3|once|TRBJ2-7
TGTGCCATCAGGGGACAGGGGGCCGAGCAGTACTTC
CAIRGQGAEQYF
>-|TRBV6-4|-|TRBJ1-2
TGTGCCAGCAGTGACGAGGGGGTGAAATTGGACTATGGCTACACCTTC
CASSDEGVKLDYGYTF
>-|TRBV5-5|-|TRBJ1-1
TGTGCCAGCAGCTTAGACCTTCGAGGGATCAACACTGAAGCTTTCTTT
CASSLDLRGINTEAFF
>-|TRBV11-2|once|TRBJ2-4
TGTGCCAGCAGCCCTCGGACAGGAGGGGTAGCCAAAAACATTCAGTACTTC
CASSPRTGGVAKNIQYF
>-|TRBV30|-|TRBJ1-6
TGTGCCTGGAGTGTAGCCTATTCACCCCTCCACTTT
CAWSVAYSPLHF
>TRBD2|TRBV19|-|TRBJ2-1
TGTGCCAGTAGTACGCTAGCGGCAGACTACAATGAGCAGTTCTTC
CASSTLAADYNEQFF
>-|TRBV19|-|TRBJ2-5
TGTGCCAGTAGTATGGCAGCAGGGTCAGAGACCCAGTACTTC
CASSMAAGSETQYF
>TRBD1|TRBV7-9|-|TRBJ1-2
TGTGCCAACAGCTTAGATGGGACAGGGTTTTCCTATGGCTACACCTTC
CANSLDGTGFSYGYTF
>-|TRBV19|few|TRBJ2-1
TGTGCCAGTAGTAAAGGGACTCCCCTCTACAATGAGCAGTTCTTC
CASSKGTPLYNEQFF
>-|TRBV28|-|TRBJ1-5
TGTGCCAGCAGCCCTCAGGGGTACAATCAGCCCCAGCATTTT
CASSPQGYNQPQHF
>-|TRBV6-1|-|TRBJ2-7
TGTGCCAGCAGTGAAATTGCGGGGACCCCACCTATTTACGAGCAGTACTTC
CASSEIAGTPPIYEQYF
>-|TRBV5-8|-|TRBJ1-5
TGTGCCAGCAGCTTGGTAAAAGGGAGGCTCGGCAATCAGCCCCAGCATTTT
CASSLVKGRLGNQPQHF
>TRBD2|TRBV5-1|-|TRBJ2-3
TGCGCCAGCACGCCGAGCGGGAGGGACACAGATACGCAGTATTTT
CASTPSGRDTDTQYF
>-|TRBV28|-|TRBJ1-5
TGTGCCAGCAGTTTAGAAGCTCGACTTGCAAATCAGCCCCAGCATTTT
CASSLEARLANQPQHF
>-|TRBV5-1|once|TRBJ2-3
TGCGCCAGCAGCTTGGGAGCGGATACGCAGTATTTT
CASSLGADTQYF
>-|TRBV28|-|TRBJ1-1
TGTGCCAGCAGTTTCAATAGAAACACTGAAGCTTTCTTT
CASSFNRNTEAFF
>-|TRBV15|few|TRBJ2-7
TGTGCCTCGCCTCGGGGGGCGGGATCATACGAGCAGTACTTC
CASPRGAGSYEQYF
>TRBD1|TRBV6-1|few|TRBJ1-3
TGTGCCAGCAGTTCAGGACAGGTCTCTGGAAACACCATATATTTT
CASSSGQVSGNTIYF
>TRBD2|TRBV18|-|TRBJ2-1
TGTGCCAGCTCACCACAGCGGGAGTATGAGCAGTTCTTC
CASSPQREYEQFF
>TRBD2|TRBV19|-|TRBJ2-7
TGTGCCAGTAGTATCCTTAGCGGGACCTCTTACGAGCAGTACTTC
CASSILSGTSYEQYF
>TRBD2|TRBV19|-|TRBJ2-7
TGTGCCAGTAGCCGGACTAGCGGCTACGAGCAGTACTTC
CASSRTSGYEQYF
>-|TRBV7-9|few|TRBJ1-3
TGTGCCAGCAGCCCAAGCACTCACTCTGGAAACACCATATATTTT
CASSPSTHSGNTIYF
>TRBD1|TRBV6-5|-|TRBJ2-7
TGTGCCAGCAGTTACTCGAACAGGGGCAGCTACGAGCAGTACTTC
CASSYSNRGSYEQYF
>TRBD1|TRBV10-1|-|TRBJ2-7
TGCGCCAGCAGTGAGAGGTCAGGGGGCGCTTACGAGCAGTACTTC
CASSERSGGAYEQYF
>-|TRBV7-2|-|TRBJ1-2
TGTGCCAGCAGCTTAGGACCAGGGGCAAACTATGGCTACACCTTC
CASSLGPGANYGYTF
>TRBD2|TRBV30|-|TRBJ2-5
TGTGCCTGGAATTGGCTAGCGGGACGGGAGACCCAGTACTTC
CAWNWLAGRETQYF
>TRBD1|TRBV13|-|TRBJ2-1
TGTGCCAGCAGCGCACAGGGGACAGGGTACAATGAGCAGTTCTTC
CASSAQGTGYNEQFF